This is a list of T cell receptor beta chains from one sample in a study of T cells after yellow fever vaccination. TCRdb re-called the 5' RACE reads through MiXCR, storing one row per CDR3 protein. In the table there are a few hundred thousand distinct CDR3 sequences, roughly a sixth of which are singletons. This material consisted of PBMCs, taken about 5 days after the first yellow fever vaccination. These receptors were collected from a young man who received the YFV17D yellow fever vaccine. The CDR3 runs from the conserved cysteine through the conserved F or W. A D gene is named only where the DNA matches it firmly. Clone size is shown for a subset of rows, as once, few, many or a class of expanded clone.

TGTGCCATCATGGGGTCTAGCACAGATACGCAGTATTTT,CAIMGSSTDTQYF,.,TRBV10-3,few,TRBJ2-3
TGTGCCAGCAGTCAAGCCAAAAACATTCAGTACTTC,CASSQAKNIQYF,.,TRBV12-3/TRBV12-4,few,TRBJ2-4
TGTGCCAGCTCACCACCTAGTAAGACGAACACTGAAGCTTTCTTT,CASSPPSKTNTEAFF,.,TRBV18,once,TRBJ1-1
TGTGCCAGCAGCCAAGAGACTAGCGGGGGGGCATGGGAGCAGTTCTTC,CASSQETSGGAWEQFF,TRBD2,TRBV4-2,few,TRBJ2-1
TGTGCCAGCAGCTCGCCTCCTGGAAACACCATATATTTT,CASSSPPGNTIYF,.,TRBV7-9,.,TRBJ1-3
TGCGCCAGCAGCTTGCGACAGCTTAATGAAAAACTGTTTTTT,CASSLRQLNEKLFF,.,TRBV5-1,few,TRBJ1-4
TGTGCCAGCAGTTTTCCCAGGGGCGTATATGGCTACACCTTC,CASSFPRGVYGYTF,.,TRBV28,few,TRBJ1-2
TGTGCCAGCAGCCCAGACAGGGGGCAACAAGAGACCCAGTACTTC,CASSPDRGQQETQYF,TRBD1,TRBV12-3/TRBV12-4,.,TRBJ2-5
TGTGCCAGCAGGTCCACAGGGGTTGGGGAAAAACTGTTTTTT,CASRSTGVGEKLFF,TRBD1,TRBV12-3/TRBV12-4,.,TRBJ1-4
TGTGCCAGCATCGGCGGGGGTAGGACGGGGAACACTGAAGCTTTCTTT,CASIGGGRTGNTEAFF,.,TRBV5-5,few,TRBJ1-1
TGTGCCAGCGGTTACCGGGACAGAGAAACCGGGGAGCTGTTTTTT,CASGYRDRETGELFF,TRBD1,TRBV12-3/TRBV12-4,few,TRBJ2-2
TGTGCCAGCAGTTATGGACAGGGGTACTATGGCTACACCTTC,CASSYGQGYYGYTF,TRBD1,TRBV6-5,few,TRBJ1-2
TGCAGCGCTGAAGGCGACGACACTGAAGCTTTCTTT,CSAEGDDTEAFF,.,TRBV29-1,.,TRBJ1-1
TGTGCCAGCAGCTCGACGGGGGGTGGTGGCTACACCTTC,CASSSTGGGGYTF,.,TRBV7-2,many,TRBJ1-2
TGTGCCAGTAGTGCGACAGGGGGCTTATCACCCCTCCACTTT,CASSATGGLSPLHF,TRBD1,TRBV19,.,TRBJ1-6
TGTGCCAGCAGAAAGAGCAGAATGCCCCTCTATTGGCGCTACACCTTC,CASRKSRMPLYWRYTF,.,TRBV6-1,.,TRBJ1-2
TGTGCCAGCAGCACTCCGGGACAGGGGTACGAGCAGTACTTC,CASSTPGQGYEQYF,TRBD1,TRBV5-5,few,TRBJ2-7
TGTGCCAGCAGCCAAGGAAAGCGGGGGGGCCAAGAGACCCAGTACTTC,CASSQGKRGGQETQYF,TRBD2,TRBV4-2,.,TRBJ2-5
TGTGCCAGCCGAGACAGGGGCTGGAATGGCTACACCTTC,CASRDRGWNGYTF,TRBD1,TRBV28,few,TRBJ1-2
TGCGCCAGCAGCCAAGAGTGGGAGGGAGGGAAGTTGTACTTC,CASSQEWEGGKLYF,TRBD2,TRBV4-3,.,TRBJ2-4
TGCAGTGCTAGAGGAGGGCGTACTGACACTGAAGCTTTCTTT,CSARGGRTDTEAFF,.,TRBV20-1,many,TRBJ1-1
TGTGCCAGCAGCTTAGGATTTGGGGGAGCGAACAATGAGCAGTTCTTC,CASSLGFGGANNEQFF,.,TRBV7-6,.,TRBJ2-1
TGTGCCAGCAGCTTAGTTCCAGGTTTCGGGTCACCCCTCCACTTT,CASSLVPGFGSPLHF,.,TRBV7-8,.,TRBJ1-6
TGCAGTGCTATTTTTGCCGGGACCACCGGGGAGCTGTTTTTT,CSAIFAGTTGELFF,.,TRBV20-1,few,TRBJ2-2
TGCGCCAGCAGCCCCCAAAGGGGAGTAATTGAAGCTTTCTTT,CASSPQRGVIEAFF,.,TRBV4-1,few,TRBJ1-1
TGTGCCAGCAAACTACAGGGCGTGCAGGAAAAACTGTTTTTT,CASKLQGVQEKLFF,.,TRBV6-4,.,TRBJ1-4
TGTGCCAGCAGCGTAGGGGACAGGCAGAATGAGCAGTTCTTC,CASSVGDRQNEQFF,TRBD1,TRBV9,few,TRBJ2-1
TGTGCCAGCGGGCGGACGGACGGTGTGGATGGCTACACCTTC,CASGRTDGVDGYTF,.,TRBV7-8,.,TRBJ1-2
TGTGCCAGCAGTTTTTCCCGGAGCTCCTACGAGCAGTACTTC,CASSFSRSSYEQYF,.,TRBV12-3/TRBV12-4,.,TRBJ2-7
TGCAGTGCAAAGAGGGGTTACTACGAGCAGTACTTC,CSAKRGYYEQYF,.,TRBV20-1,.,TRBJ2-7
TGTGCCAGCAGTGACTCCCACGGGACAGGGGACTACGAGCAGTACTTC,CASSDSHGTGDYEQYF,TRBD1,TRBV6-4,.,TRBJ2-7
TGTGCCAGCAGCTTGGCCTTAGGCGTTTACAATGAGCAGTTCTTC,CASSLALGVYNEQFF,.,TRBV5-4,few,TRBJ2-1
TGTGCCAGCAGCTTATCGGGGACTGACATTCAGTACTTC,CASSLSGTDIQYF,.,TRBV5-6,.,TRBJ2-4
TGTGCCACGACAGGCCCCTACAATGAGCAGTTCTTC,CATTGPYNEQFF,.,TRBV11-2,.,TRBJ2-1
TGCGCCAGCAGCTTGGAGGGCCAGGGGACCGCAGATACGCAGTATTTT,CASSLEGQGTADTQYF,.,TRBV5-1,many,TRBJ2-3
TGCAGCGTTGGAAGGGGAGACAATCAGCCCCAGCATTTT,CSVGRGDNQPQHF,.,TRBV29-1,few,TRBJ1-5
TGTGCCAGCAGCCTGCGGGCGGGGGCCTTCTCTGGGGCCAACGTCCTGACTTTC,CASSLRAGAFSGANVLTF,.,TRBV4-2,few,TRBJ2-6
TGTGCCAGCAGTACCTCTAGCGGGACAGGAGGGGATACGCAGTATTTT,CASSTSSGTGGDTQYF,.,TRBV12-3/TRBV12-4,few,TRBJ2-3
TGTGCCACCAGTGATACAGGACGGGGCGACACAGATACGCAGTATTTT,CATSDTGRGDTDTQYF,.,TRBV24-1,many,TRBJ2-3
TGTGCCAGCAGCCATTCGGTATCCGGGGGGGCGCCGGATACGCAGTATTTT,CASSHSVSGGAPDTQYF,TRBD2,TRBV7-3,few,TRBJ2-3
TGCGCCAGCAGCCAAGAGGGAGGACTACCCCCCAGCGGGAATGAGCAGTTCTTC,CASSQEGGLPPSGNEQFF,.,TRBV4-3,few,TRBJ2-1
TGCGCCAGCAGCCGGAGAGGCGGAGATACGCAGTATTTT,CASSRRGGDTQYF,.,TRBV5-1,.,TRBJ2-3
TGTGCCACCAGTGACACACTCCCGCGGGATACGCAGTATTTT,CATSDTLPRDTQYF,.,TRBV24-1,.,TRBJ2-3
TGTGCCAGCAGCAAAGGACGGGGGAACACTGAAGCTTTCTTT,CASSKGRGNTEAFF,.,TRBV6-1,few,TRBJ1-1
TGTGCCAGCAGCGCCAGCTCCTACGAGCAGTACTTC,CASSASSYEQYF,.,TRBV7-8,few,TRBJ2-7
TGTGCCAGTAGTATAGGAAGACAGGGACTCTACAATGAGCAGTTCTTC,CASSIGRQGLYNEQFF,.,TRBV19,.,TRBJ2-1
TGTGCCAGCAGGATGGGACATAGAGGCAATCAGCCCCAGCATTTT,CASRMGHRGNQPQHF,.,TRBV21-1,.,TRBJ1-5
TGTGCCAGCAAAATAGCGGGGGTGACCACAGATACGCAGTATTTT,CASKIAGVTTDTQYF,TRBD2,TRBV27,few,TRBJ2-3
TGCAGTGCTCAAGAACAGGGTTTAAGGTTCTTC,CSAQEQGLRFF,.,TRBV20-1,.,TRBJ2-1
TGTGCCAGCAGGCAGACCCTTAGCGGGGGGGTTGGTGAGCAGTTCTTC,CASRQTLSGGVGEQFF,TRBD2,TRBV28,.,TRBJ2-1
TGCAGCGCCTCGGGCTCAGGACTAGCGGGATACAATGAGCAGTTCTTC,CSASGSGLAGYNEQFF,TRBD2,TRBV29-1,few,TRBJ2-1
TGTGCCAGCAGTACAGGGTTGTTGGGTGAAAAACTGTTTTTT,CASSTGLLGEKLFF,.,TRBV7-9,.,TRBJ1-4
TGTGCCAGCAGTACCGTCTTGGGAGGGCAGCCCCAGCATTTT,CASSTVLGGQPQHF,.,TRBV6-4,.,TRBJ1-5
TGCGCCAGCAGCCAAGGGGCAGGGGGCTCCTACGAGCAGTACTTC,CASSQGAGGSYEQYF,TRBD1,TRBV4-1,.,TRBJ2-7
TGTGCCAGCAGCGCCCGGGACAGGGGGCCCTCCAATGAGCAGTTCTTC,CASSARDRGPSNEQFF,TRBD1,TRBV11-2,.,TRBJ2-1